This passage covers 27 T cell receptor beta chains from one sample sequenced in a study of cytotoxic CD8 clonotypes in ibrutinib-treated CLL. Some clones are missing from TCRdb's copy, which holds only in-frame ones; the method was immunoSEQ multiplex PCR. Altogether around 250,000 clones are present, roughly 74% being singletons, with the ten largest covering roughly 15%. The sample was PBMCs, taken after 24 months of ibrutinib treatment. The receptors were sampled from a human donor with chronic lymphocytic leukemia.

This clone was detected a few times. The chain is built from TRBV27 and TRBJ2-4; 9 bases map to TRBD1. With 7 bases clipped from V and 3 bases from J, the junction kept 7 bases outside the gene matches. CDR3 length: 15 residues. Germline values: CDR1 MNHEY, CDR2 SMNVEV (reference sequence). In nucleotides, the CDR3 is TGTGCCAGCACCAGCGGACAGGGGAACAAAAACATTCAGTACTTC. Amino acid sequence: CASTSGQGNKNIQYF.

This clone came up a few times. The chain has TRBV4-2 and TRBJ2-2; maybe TRBD1 (6 bases). This CDR3 comprises 15 residues. From germline, CDR1 is LGHNA and CDR2 YNFKEQ. Trimming left V 2 bases short and J 6 bases short, with 13 bases between. The CDR3 spells CASSQTGQSSGELFF. The CDR3 DNA reads as TGTGCCAGCAGCCAAACCGGACAGAGCTCCGGGGAGCTGTTTTTT.

The table lists this clone with a few counts. This chain links TRBV29-1 with TRBJ2-7; D is possibly TRBD2 (5 bases). Germline lookup yields CDR1 SQVTM and CDR2 ANQGSEA. The CDR3 is made up of 13 amino acids. Trimming left V 6 bases short and J 3 bases short, with 15 bases between. CDR3 sequence (DNA): TGCAGCGTCCGAGACGGGAAGGTCTACGAGCAGTACTTC. It specifies CSVRDGKVYEQYF.

As for this clone: This CDR3 is also generated by other DNA sequences in the sample. The chain joins TRBV5-1 to TRBJ2-7, with D unresolved. This CDR3 contains 12 residues. Deletions cut 0 bases from V and 3 bases from J, with 4 bases between. CDR1 and CDR2 from the germline V gene are SGHRS and YFSETQ. The chain's CDR3 is CASSLEGYEQYF. The CDR3 DNA reads as TGCGCCAGCAGCTTGGAGGGCTACGAGCAGTACTTC.

J is TRBJ1-1 and V is TRBV11-2; D possibly corresponds to TRBD1 (5 bases). V was trimmed by 5 bases and J by 8 bases, leaving 9 bases between them. The length of the CDR3 is 11 residues. Germline V lookup: CDR1 SGHAT, CDR2 FQNNGV. The CDR3 loop is CASSLRDEAFF. The CDR3 bases are TGTGCCAGCAGCCTCCGGGACGAAGCTTTCTTT.

V is TRBV4-2 and J is TRBJ2-4; tentatively, D is TRBD2 (6 bases). The V and J ends lost 2 bases and 0 bases respectively, with 11 bases between them. CDR1 and CDR2 (germline): LGHNA, YNFKEQ. This CDR3 has 16 amino acids. The CDR3 loop is CASSQRSGLAKNIQYF. The CDR3, as DNA: TGTGCCAGCAGCCAACGGAGCGGGCTAGCCAAAAACATTCAGTACTTC.

The chain carries TRBV27 and TRBJ2-1; 10 bases align to TRBD2. The J segment lost 4 bases and the V segment lost 8 bases, leaving 8 bases of the junction unmatched. Germline V gene sequence: CDR1 MNHEY, CDR2 SMNVEV (reference sequence). The CDR3 extends over 15 amino acids. The CDR3 loop is CASSPGTSAYNEQFF. The CDR3, as DNA: TGTGCCAGCTCCCCCGGGACTAGCGCATACAATGAGCAGTTCTTC.

The genes are TRBV5-1 and TRBJ2-1; 11 nucleotides line up with TRBD2. J gave up 7 bases and V 2 bases, and 8 bases lay outside the gene matches. The CDR3 sequence is 16 residues long. Per germline, CDR1 SGHRS and CDR2 YFSETQ. The CDR3 DNA follows: TGCGCCAGCAGCTTTACTAGCGGGAGAGGCGGAAATGAGCAGTTCTTC. As protein: CASSFTSGRGGNEQFF.

This chain links TRBV6-6 with TRBJ1-2; 11 bases agree with TRBD1. The CDR3 contains 15 residues. The germline gives CDR1 MNHNY, CDR2 SVGAGI (reference sequence). The trim removed 7 bases at V and 0 bases at J, leaving 4 bases unmatched. In DNA form, the CDR3 reads TGTGCCAGCAATCAGGGACAGGGGGCTAACTATGGCTACACCTTC. Translating it yields CASNQGQGANYGYTF.

This clone was seen more than once but under ten times. The V and J genes are TRBV9 and TRBJ2-7, with TRBD1 as a possible D gene (7 bases). The CDR3 covers 15 residues. From germline, CDR1 is SGDLS and CDR2 YYNGEE. The germline V and J ends were trimmed by 4 bases and 6 bases, with 20 bases remaining between them. DNA of the CDR3: TGTGCCAGCAGCCCTAGACAGGGCCGGGGGTCCGAGCAGTACTTC. As protein: CASSPRQGRGSEQYF.

The chain combines TRBV27 with TRBJ2-2; possible D gene TRBD2, 6 bases. CDR1 and CDR2 from the germline V gene are MNHEY and SMNVEV (reference sequence). This CDR3 contains 15 residues. Trimming took 2 bases from V and 3 from J, leaving 10 bases between them. Written as DNA, the CDR3 is TGTGCCAGCAGTTTAGCGGGGAGAGACACCGGGGAGCTGTTTTTT. Encoded protein: CASSLAGRDTGELFF.

This clone was seen more than once but under ten times. The rearrangement uses TRBV5-1 and TRBJ1-1; D uncertain. V was pared by 0 bases and J by 1 base, with 7 bases between. Per the germline V gene, CDR1 is SGHRS and CDR2 is YFSETQ. The CDR3 sequence is 14 residues long. The CDR3 is CASSLGRGNTEAFF. CDR3 in DNA: TGCGCCAGCAGCTTGGGGCGCGGGAACACTGAAGCTTTCTTT. Variable domain in full (rest from reference TRBV5-1 and TRBJ1-1): KAGVTQTPRYLIKTRGQQVTLSCSPISGHRSVSWYQQTPGQGLQFLFEYFSETQRNKGNFPGRFSGRQFSNSRSEMNVSTLELGDSALYLCASSLGRGNTEAFFGQGTRLTVV.

The J gene is TRBJ2-1, the V gene TRBV5-1; D assignment may be TRBD1 or TRBD2 (5 bases each). Trimming removed 3 bases from V and 8 bases from J, with 15 bases in between. The V gene's germline CDR1 is SGHRS and CDR2 YFSETQ. This CDR3 spans 14 amino acids. The DNA for the CDR3 is TGCGCCAGCAGCTCGACTATCGGGGCCGATGAGCAGTTCTTC. It translates to CASSSTIGADEQFF.

The rearrangement uses TRBV4-3 and TRBJ2-3; TRBD2 matches 9 bases. V lost 4 bases to trimming and J lost 3 bases; unmatched junction nucleotides: 5. Germline V gene sequence: CDR1 LGHNA, CDR2 YSLEER. This CDR3 contains 15 residues. The DNA of the CDR3 is TGCGCCAGCAGCCGTCTAGCGGGACAAACAGATACGCAGTATTTT. Translating it yields CASSRLAGQTDTQYF.

The gene calls are TRBV10-3 and TRBJ2-5, with 10 bases that match TRBD1. The CDR3 is made up of 16 amino acids. CDR1 and CDR2 from the germline V gene are ENHRY and SYGVKD. V lost 3 bases to trimming and J lost 1 base; unmatched junction nucleotides: 5. The CDR3 reads CAISESTGGGQETQYF. The CDR3 coding sequence is TGTGCCATCAGTGAATCGACAGGGGGCGGCCAAGAGACCCAGTACTTC.

The rearrangement uses TRBV27 and TRBJ2-1, with 7 bases identical to TRBD2. Trimming at V came to 7 bases and at J to 7 bases, leaving 13 bases not matched to a gene. Germline V gene data show CDR1 as MNHEY and CDR2 as SMNVEV (reference sequence). This CDR3 is 15 amino acids long. CDR3 loop: CASNKLATPDNEQFF. The CDR3 nucleotides read TGTGCCAGCAATAAACTAGCGACGCCTGATAATGAGCAGTTCTTC.

The chain combines TRBV15 with TRBJ1-1; no clear D gene. Germline V gene sequence: CDR1 LNHNV, CDR2 YYDKDF (reference sequence). V gave up 0 bases and J gave up 3 bases, with 5 bases separating them. CDR3 length equals 13 residues. The CDR3 sequence: CATSRESDTEAFF. The CDR3 region has the DNA TGTGCCACCAGCAGAGAGAGTGACACTGAAGCTTTCTTT.

The chain carries TRBV12-5 and TRBJ1-1, with 7 bases matching TRBD1. The V gene end was trimmed by 10 bases and the J gene end by 8 bases; junction bases not matched to a gene: 13. The V gene's germline CDR1 is LGHNT and CDR2 FRNRAP. The CDR3 is 13 amino acids. The DNA of the CDR3 is TGTGCTACCTCCCGACAGGGCGTCCCCGAAGCTTTCTTT. Translation gives CATSRQGVPEAFF.

The rearrangement links TRBV28 to TRBJ1-2; tentatively, D is TRBD1 (6 bases). The CDR3 contains 15 residues. The ends were cut back, 6 bases at V and 8 bases at J, with 22 bases in the middle. The germline V gene has CDR1 MDHEN and CDR2 SYDVKM. Written as DNA, the CDR3 is TGTGCCAGCAGACGAACCGCTACAGGGCCTGGGGGCTACACCTTC. Protein: CASRRTATGPGGYTF.

This clone has only a few counts. J is TRBJ2-7 and V is TRBV6-5; 7 bases fit TRBD1. CDR1 and CDR2 (germline): MNHEY, SVGAGI. The CDR3 is made up of 14 amino acids. After removal of 4 bases from V and 7 bases from J, the junction contained 10 bases not matched to a gene. DNA of the CDR3: TGTGCCAGCAGTTCACCAGGGGGATCGAGAGAGCAGTACTTC. It specifies CASSSPGGSREQYF.

This chain connects TRBV2 to TRBJ1-1; a weak D match, TRBD1 (5 bases). Germline CDR1 reads SNHLY; CDR2 reads FYNNEI. CDR3 length equals 14 residues. Trimming removed 5 bases at V and 4 bases at J, with 14 bases between. The chain's CDR3 is CASSSLDQGTEAFF. Written as DNA, the CDR3 is TGTGCCAGCAGTTCACTGGACCAGGGCACTGAAGCTTTCTTT.

CDR3 loop: CASSSREGRQFF. In nucleotides, the CDR3 is TGTGCCAGCTCATCCCGGGAAGGCCGGCAGTTCTTC. The V and J genes are TRBV18 and TRBJ2-1; the D gene is possibly TRBD2 (5 bases). The CDR3 extends over 12 amino acids. Trimming left V 5 bases short and J 12 bases short, with 14 bases between. The germline V gene encodes CDR1 KGHSH and CDR2 LQKENI.

This sequence joins TRBV23-1 and TRBJ2-7; TRBD2 aligns across 8 bases. TRBV23-1 is classed as an ORF, of uncertain function. The CDR3 runs 16 residues. Germline trimming cut 0 bases from V and 5 bases from J; bases unmatched to any gene: 9. The CDR3 loop reads CASSQSTGTSADEQYF. CDR3 nucleotides: TGCGCCAGCAGTCAATCCACCGGGACTAGTGCCGACGAGCAGTACTTC.

The rearrangement uses TRBV6-5 and TRBJ1-2; D is perhaps TRBD1 (6 bases). Germline CDR1 reads MNHEY; CDR2 reads SVGAGI. The length of the CDR3 is 14 residues. The V and J ends lost 4 bases and 5 bases respectively, with 14 bases between them. CDR3 nucleotides: TGTGCCAGCAGTTCGGTTACAGGGAGGTATGGCTACACCTTC. Amino acid sequence: CASSSVTGRYGYTF.

The chain joins TRBV11-2 to TRBJ2-2; perhaps TRBD2 as D (6 bases). V was trimmed by 3 bases and J by 4 bases, leaving 12 bases between them. From germline, CDR1 is SGHAT and CDR2 FQNNGV. The CDR3 has 15 residues. This chain's CDR3 is CASSFGQGGTGELFF. The CDR3 DNA follows: TGTGCCAGCAGCTTTGGCCAGGGAGGCACCGGGGAGCTGTTTTTT.

The chain uses TRBV6-6 and TRBJ2-7; 10 nucleotides line up with TRBD1. CDR1 and CDR2 from the germline V gene are MNHNY and SVGAGI (reference sequence). The CDR3 length is 16 residues. After removal of 4 bases from V and 1 base from J, the junction contained 7 bases not matched to a gene. CDR3 nucleotide sequence: TGTGCCAGCAGTTCCCCCGGGACAGGGGCGTCCTACGAGCAGTACTTC. Its translation is CASSSPGTGASYEQYF.

This clone has a handful of counts. An end of the junction differs from the germline gene, which may be a read error. V gene TRBV20-1 combines with J gene TRBJ1-1, with TRBD1 identical over 8 bases. This CDR3 region has 9 residues. CDR1 is DFQATT, CDR2 SNEGSKA, per germline (reference sequence). The CDR3 reads CRAGGATGF. The CDR3 nucleotides are TGCAGGGCAGGGGGCGCGACAGGTTTT.